Shown below are 29 T cell receptor beta chains from a single sample sequenced in a study of T cell changes during pregnancy in multiple sclerosis. Sequenced by immunoSEQ multiplex PCR; TCRdb stores in-frame clones only, minus some. Among about 40,000 clones listed, 91% were seen once. The sample was CD8+ T cells from peripheral blood mononuclear cells, taken before pregnancy. The source is a female donor with multiple sclerosis, enrolled in a pregnancy study.

This sequence joins TRBV4-3 and TRBJ2-1, with 7 bases lining up with TRBD2. Germline values: CDR1 LGHNA, CDR2 YSLEER. The ends lost 0 bases at V and 4 bases at J; junction bases unmatched: 6. The CDR3 covers 16 residues. CDR3 in DNA: TGCGCCAGCAGCCAAGATCGGGCGGGAGTGTACAATGAGCAGTTCTTC. It encodes CASSQDRAGVYNEQFF.

The chain couples TRBV19 to TRBJ1-5, with D perhaps TRBD1 (5 bases). V dropped 7 bases and J dropped 1 base, with 11 bases sitting between them. This CDR3 has 14 amino acids. Germline V lookup: CDR1 LNHDA, CDR2 SQIVND (reference sequence). As DNA, the CDR3 is TGTGCCAGTACGTGGGGGGTAAGCAATCAGCCCCAGCATTTT. This sequence encodes CASTWGVSNQPQHF.

V is TRBV9 and J is TRBJ2-2; 8 bases fit TRBD2. The V gene end was trimmed by 7 bases and the J gene end by 3 bases; junction bases not matched to a gene: 8. CDR1 and CDR2 from the germline V gene are SGDLS and YYNGEE. This CDR3 is built from 15 residues. CDR3 loop: CASRGLDLDTGELFF. CDR3 sequence (DNA): TGTGCCAGCCGGGGACTAGATCTCGACACCGGGGAGCTGTTTTTT.

This clone showed up just once. This chain links TRBV2 with TRBJ2-5; D unresolved. Per the germline V gene, CDR1 is SNHLY and CDR2 is FYNNEI. This CDR3 spans 13 amino acids. Trimming cost V 7 bases and J 0 bases, with 9 bases left between them. The CDR3 loop reads CASTGPYQETQYF. The CDR3 DNA reads TGTGCCAGCACCGGTCCGTACCAAGAGACCCAGTACTTC.

The chain employs TRBV29-1 and TRBJ1-1; 8 nucleotides match TRBD1. The CDR3 is 13 residues long. Germline V gives CDR1 SQVTM, CDR2 ANQGSEA. The CDR3 DNA follows: TGCATCCTACCTGACAGGGGAAAAACTGAAGCTTTCTTT. The encoded protein is CILPDRGKTEAFF.

This chain links TRBV27 with TRBJ2-5; 11 nucleotides align to TRBD1. Germline assignment: CDR1 MNHEY and CDR2 SMNVEV (reference sequence). Trimming at V came to 4 bases and at J to 5 bases, leaving 9 bases not matched to a gene. CDR3 size: 16 residues. CDR3 loop: CASSSRTGGRYETQYF. DNA of the CDR3: TGTGCCAGCAGTTCGCGGACAGGGGGCAGGTATGAGACCCAGTACTTC.

Only a few counts were recorded for this clone. The chain carries TRBV6-5 and TRBJ1-1, with D tentatively TRBD1 (5 bases). This CDR3 is 14 amino acids long. V dropped 2 bases and J dropped 4 bases, with 11 bases sitting between them. Germline CDR1 and CDR2: MNHEY and SVGAGI. This CDR3 reads CASSYGRGLTEAFF. For the CDR3, the DNA is TGTGCCAGCAGTTACGGTAGGGGCCTCACTGAAGCTTTCTTT.

The chain couples TRBV5-5 to TRBJ1-4, with 9 positions matching TRBD1. The ends lost 4 bases at V and 8 bases at J; junction bases unmatched: 9. This CDR3 contains 15 residues. The germline CDR1 and CDR2 sequences are SGHKS and YYEKEE (reference sequence). The DNA for the CDR3 is TGTGCCAGCAGCGTTACAGGGGGCGAAGGGGAAAAACTGTTTTTT. Translated: CASSVTGGEGEKLFF.

J is TRBJ2-7 and V is TRBV9; 14 positions agree with TRBD2. The germline gives CDR1 SGDLS, CDR2 YYNGEE. The CDR3 runs 16 residues. V shed 0 bases and J 4 bases; nucleotides not matched to a gene: 3. CDR3 protein: CASSVAGLAGGYEQYF. The CDR3 nucleotides read TGTGCCAGCAGCGTAGCTGGACTAGCGGGAGGATACGAGCAGTACTTC.

This clone was seen once. This sequence joins TRBV9 and TRBJ2-7, with a possible D match to TRBD1 (6 bases). Per germline, CDR1 SGDLS and CDR2 YYNGEE. The CDR3 loop spans 14 amino acids. Trimming pared 3 bases from V and 3 bases from J, leaving 13 bases between. CDR3 protein: CASSAQGNVYEQYF. In nucleotides, the CDR3 is TGTGCCAGCAGCGCCCAGGGGAATGTCTACGAGCAGTACTTC.

The J gene is TRBJ1-1, the V gene TRBV11-1; D is possibly TRBD1 (6 bases). Germline CDR1 reads SGHAT; CDR2 reads FQDESV (reference sequence). The CDR3 runs to 17 residues. Trimming took off 5 bases at V and 3 bases at J, with 22 bases between the two ends. The CDR3 here is CASSPTPGAQTDTEAFF. CDR3 bases: TGTGCCAGCAGCCCCACCCCAGGGGCGCAAACGGACACTGAAGCTTTCTTT. The full variable domain, rest sourced from reference TRBV11-1 and TRBJ1-1, is EAEVAQSPRYKITEKSQAVAFWCDPISGHATLYWYRQILGQGPELLVQFQDESVVDDSQLPKDRFSAERLKGVDSTLKIQPAELGDSAMYLCASSPTPGAQTDTEAFFGQGTRLTVV.

This clone is a singleton in its sample. J is TRBJ2-1 and V is TRBV19; maybe TRBD1 (6 bases). Germline values: CDR1 LNHDA, CDR2 SQIVND (reference sequence). The V and J ends lost 5 bases and 12 bases respectively, with 11 bases between them. This CDR3 spans 11 amino acids. CDR3 coding DNA: TGTGCCAGTAGTCTACAGGGTCTGCAGTTCTTC. Amino acid sequence: CASSLQGLQFF.

V gene TRBV19 combines with J gene TRBJ1-5; D unclear. The germline V and J ends were trimmed by 6 bases and 9 bases, with 12 bases remaining between them. Germline CDR1 is LNHDA and CDR2 is SQIVND (reference sequence). The CDR3 is made up of 12 amino acids. The CDR3 region is CASSLVPGPQHF. CDR3 bases: TGTGCCAGTAGCCTCGTCCCGGGGCCCCAGCATTTT.

J is TRBJ2-7 and V is TRBV27, with D perhaps TRBD1 (6 bases). V shed 0 bases and J shed 6 bases, with 6 bases lying between them. Germline V gene lookup returns CDR1 MNHEY and CDR2 SMNVEV (reference sequence). The CDR3 sequence is 12 residues long. As DNA, the CDR3 is TGTGCCAGCAGTTTATCAGGGGGCGAGCAGTACTTC. Translating gives CASSLSGGEQYF.

This rearrangement joins TRBV6-1 to TRBJ2-7, with TRBD2 matching over 12 bases. Germline lookup yields CDR1 MNHNS and CDR2 SASEGT. With V trimmed by 2 bases and J by 3 bases, 8 bases remained unmatched. This CDR3 is built from 17 residues. CDR3 sequence: CASSETLAGGSLYEQYF. The CDR3 DNA is TGTGCCAGCAGTGAAACACTAGCGGGAGGATCCCTCTACGAGCAGTACTTC.

The V and J genes are TRBV13 and TRBJ2-4; TRBD1 matches 7 bases. Germline V gene lookup returns CDR1 PRHDT and CDR2 FYEKMQ (reference sequence). V lost 5 bases, J lost 6 bases, and 7 bases stayed unmatched. The CDR3 runs 14 residues. CDR3 region: CASSATGLGNIQYF. The CDR3 DNA reads TGTGCCAGCAGCGCGACAGGGTTGGGAAACATTCAGTACTTC.

The genes are TRBV4-2 and TRBJ2-7, with D possibly TRBD2 on 5 matching bases. The V end was cut by 4 bases, the J end by 4 bases, with 11 bases between. Germline loops: CDR1 LGHNA, CDR2 YNFKEQ. The CDR3 extends over 13 amino acids. This CDR3 is CASSPGLAYEQYF. The CDR3 nucleotides read TGTGCCAGCAGCCCAGGACTGGCTTACGAGCAGTACTTC.

The chain carries TRBV4-2 and TRBJ1-2; D not certain. CDR3 length: 13 residues. Trimming cost V 2 bases and J 2 bases, with 6 bases left between them. CDR1 is LGHNA, CDR2 YNFKEQ, per germline. The CDR3 region is CASSQTENYGYTF. CDR3 DNA sequence: TGTGCCAGCAGCCAAACAGAGAACTATGGCTACACCTTC.

The chain recombines TRBV10-3 with TRBJ2-5; possible D gene TRBD1, 6 bases. The CDR3 extends over 14 amino acids. V gave up 6 bases and J gave up 3 bases, with 14 bases separating them. Germline V lookup: CDR1 ENHRY, CDR2 SYGVKD. Written as DNA, the CDR3 is TGTGCCATCAGCCCACTCGACAGGAAAGAGACCCAGTACTTC. Protein: CAISPLDRKETQYF.

The chain uses TRBV9 and TRBJ2-1; TRBD1 matches at 7 bases. CDR1 and CDR2 (germline): SGDLS, YYNGEE. The J segment lost 3 bases and the V segment lost 2 bases, leaving 5 bases of the junction unmatched. The length of the CDR3 is 15 residues. The CDR3 loop is CASSVQGDSYNEQFF. CDR3 DNA sequence: TGTGCCAGCAGCGTCCAAGGGGACAGCTACAATGAGCAGTTCTTC.

The chain uses TRBV4-1 and TRBJ2-1; 8 bases align to TRBD2. The V gene's germline CDR1 is MGHRA and CDR2 YSYEKL. The V gene end was trimmed by 3 bases and the J gene end by 9 bases; junction bases not matched to a gene: 10. This CDR3 has 15 amino acids. The CDR3 loop reads CASSQGGAGVSEQFF. CDR3 nucleotide sequence: TGCGCCAGCAGCCAGGGGGGAGCGGGAGTAAGTGAGCAGTTCTTC.

CDR3 amino acids: CASRRNTEAFF. The CDR3 nucleotides read TGTGCCAGCAGGAGGAACACTGAAGCTTTCTTT. The chain links TRBV6-1 to TRBJ1-1, with D uncertain. In germline, CDR1 is MNHNS, CDR2 SASEGT. The CDR3 consists of 11 residues. Trimming removed 6 bases at V and 1 base at J, with 3 bases between.

The V and J genes are TRBV28 and TRBJ2-5, with TRBD2 matching over 9 bases. The CDR3 has 17 amino acids. J gave up 4 bases and V 2 bases, and 11 bases lay outside the gene matches. The V gene's germline CDR1 is MDHEN and CDR2 SYDVKM. Here the CDR3 reads CASSLPAGGWGGETQYF. The DNA for the CDR3 is TGTGCCAGCAGTTTACCGGCGGGGGGGTGGGGTGGAGAGACCCAGTACTTC.

The rearrangement links TRBV10-3 to TRBJ2-7; 9 bases align to TRBD1. Trimming removed 6 bases from V and 5 bases from J; junction bases left unmatched: 11. Germline V lookup: CDR1 ENHRY, CDR2 SYGVKD. This CDR3 contains 15 residues. The CDR3 reads CAIRAGTGSGNEQYF. In DNA form, the CDR3 reads TGTGCCATCAGGGCGGGGACAGGGTCAGGGAACGAGCAGTACTTC.

V usage is TRBV5-1 and J usage is TRBJ1-2, with D perhaps TRBD1 (6 bases). The CDR3 length is 18 residues. The germline V gene encodes CDR1 SGHRS and CDR2 YFSETQ. V was pared by 0 bases and J by 3 bases, with 21 bases between. CDR3 loop: CASSLAGAVGRGDYGYTF. The CDR3, as DNA: TGCGCCAGCAGCTTGGCCGGGGCTGTCGGCAGGGGTGACTATGGCTACACCTTC.

The rearrangement uses TRBV7-9 and TRBJ1-2; perhaps TRBD1 as D (5 bases). Germline V lookup: CDR1 SEHNR, CDR2 FQNEAQ (reference sequence). This CDR3 contains 14 residues. V was trimmed by 1 base and J by 8 bases, leaving 14 bases between them. The CDR3 loop is CASSLGAGPDGYTF. CDR3 DNA: TGTGCCAGCAGCTTAGGGGCGGGGCCTGACGGCTACACCTTC.

This rearrangement joins TRBV7-9 to TRBJ1-4, with D possibly TRBD1 on 5 matching bases. Germline CDR1 reads SEHNR; CDR2 reads FQNEAQ (reference sequence). V was trimmed by 9 bases and J by 3 bases, leaving 29 bases between them. The CDR3 is made up of 19 amino acids. Here the CDR3 reads CASSLPNTPTGEANEKLFF. CDR3 coding DNA: TGTGCCAGTTCTCTACCAAACACCCCAACGGGGGAGGCTAATGAAAAACTGTTTTTT.

The rearrangement joins TRBV7-6 to TRBJ1-3; D might be TRBD1 (6 bases). CDR1 and CDR2 from the germline V gene are SGHVS and FNYEAQ. Trimming shortened V by 5 bases and J by 0 bases, and 14 bases separated the two germline ends. This CDR3 is built from 16 residues. The DNA of the CDR3 is TGTGCCAGCAGCCCTCACGACAGGAGCTCTGGAAACACCATATATTTT. It codes for CASSPHDRSSGNTIYF.

The chain combines TRBV6-5 with TRBJ2-7; 7 nucleotides agree with TRBD2. J lost 4 bases, V lost 4 bases, and 10 bases had no gene match. CDR3 length equals 15 residues. Germline loops: CDR1 MNHEY, CDR2 SVGAGI. The DNA of the CDR3 is TGTGCCAGCAGTTCTGAAACGGGAGGATCTTACGAGCAGTACTTC. Its translation: CASSSETGGSYEQYF.